A single sample is the source of the 17 T cell receptor beta chains below, sequenced in a study of shared clonotypes between healthy human individuals. Repertoires were generated with immunoSEQ multiplex PCR, while TCRdb's copy carries only in-frame clones and drops some. The sample holds some 450,000 clones, 70% to 80% seen once. Sequences were obtained from PBMCs. The receptors were gathered from a woman in her thirties or forties in good health. Some clones in this sample may be carry-over from other donors' samples.

Note on this clone: This sample includes further DNA sequences coding for the same CDR3. The V call is TRBV7-9, the J call TRBJ1-2; the match to TRBD1 covers 7 bases. Trimming cost V 3 bases and J 2 bases; bases outside gene matches: 0. CDR1 SEHNR and CDR2 FQNEAQ come from the germline V gene (reference sequence). The CDR3 contains 13 residues. CDR3 loop: CASSLGQNYGYTF. The CDR3 region has the DNA TGTGCCAGCAGCTTGGGACAGAACTATGGCTACACCTTC.

The chain combines TRBV30 with TRBJ1-4; 7 bases agree with TRBD1. Per germline, CDR1 GTSNPN and CDR2 SVGIG (reference sequence). The CDR3 sequence is 14 residues long. V was clipped by 5 bases and J by 5 bases; unmatched bases: 8. CDR3 nucleotides: TGTGCCTGGTGCCCGGGACAGATCAATGAAAAACTGTTTTTT. Amino acid sequence: CAWCPGQINEKLFF.

This clone was counted a single time. The gene calls are TRBV6-5 and TRBJ2-7; D is perhaps TRBD1 or TRBD2 (5 bases each). The CDR3 spans 15 residues. Germline CDR1 is MNHEY and CDR2 is SVGAGI. The V and J ends lost 3 bases and 5 bases respectively, with 17 bases between them. The CDR3, as DNA: TGTGCCAGCAGTTATTGGACAACCTCGGAGGACGAGCAGTACTTC. This encodes CASSYWTTSEDEQYF.

J is TRBJ1-1 and V is TRBV19; possibly TRBD1 for D (5 bases). CDR3 length equals 12 residues. Germline V gene data show CDR1 as LNHDA and CDR2 as SQIVND (reference sequence). V lost 6 bases and J lost 6, with 11 bases in between. As DNA, the CDR3 is TGTGCCAGTAGCCACAGGAGCGCTGAAGCTTTCTTT. Its translation is CASSHRSAEAFF.

The rearrangement joins TRBV28 to TRBJ2-5; the D gene is possibly TRBD1 (7 bases). The CDR3 runs to 15 residues. The germline CDR1 and CDR2 sequences are MDHEN and SYDVKM. V dropped 3 bases and J dropped 4 bases, with 15 bases sitting between them. CDR3 in amino acids: CASSFPQGGAETQYF. DNA for the CDR3: TGTGCCAGCAGTTTTCCCCAGGGGGGCGCAGAGACCCAGTACTTC.

This clone occurred a few times. The V call is TRBV4-3, the J call TRBJ2-1; TRBD2 agrees at 13 bases. Germline CDR1 reads LGHNA; CDR2 reads YSLEER. With V trimmed by 4 bases and J by 8 bases, 11 bases remained unmatched. The CDR3 is 17 residues long. CDR3 region: CASSPGLAGRRGHEQFF. The DNA of the CDR3 is TGCGCCAGCAGCCCGGGACTAGCGGGGAGGCGGGGGCATGAGCAGTTCTTC.

On this clone: A far bigger clonotype differs at one base, so this is likely a read error. The rearrangement joins TRBV5-4 to TRBJ2-2; 8 nucleotides align to TRBD2. The germline V gene encodes CDR1 SGHNT and CDR2 YYREEE (reference sequence). This CDR3 has 16 residues. Trimming removed 3 bases from V and 4 bases from J; junction bases left unmatched: 8. The CDR3 region is CASSSGLVTSTGELFF. The CDR3 DNA reads as TGTGCCAGCAGCTCGGGACTAGTGACGAGCACCGGGGAGCTGTTTTTT.

This chain joins TRBV18 and TRBJ2-3; TRBD2 matches 9 bases. Germline CDR1 reads KGHSH; CDR2 reads LQKENI. This CDR3 contains 16 residues. The V segment lost 4 bases and the J segment 5 bases; nucleotides outside the gene matches: 10. The CDR3 DNA reads as TGTGCCAGCTCACTCCCCGGGACTAGCCACCAAGATACGCAGTATTTT. Protein product: CASSLPGTSHQDTQYF.

The chain is built from TRBV6-1 and TRBJ2-7; D is unclear. The CDR3 spans 14 residues. From germline, CDR1 is MNHNS and CDR2 SASEGT. V lost 1 base, J lost 3 bases, and 10 bases lay in between. The chain's CDR3 is CASSEGFRNYEQYF. In DNA form, the CDR3 reads TGTGCCAGCAGTGAAGGGTTCAGGAACTACGAGCAGTACTTC.

The chain is built from TRBV11-2 and TRBJ2-1; tentative D call: TRBD2 (6 bases). The CDR3 runs to 17 residues. Germline values: CDR1 SGHAT, CDR2 FQNNGV. V dropped 2 bases and J dropped 6 bases, with 20 bases sitting between them. The CDR3 protein is CASSLRQASSGVNEQFF. DNA for the CDR3: TGTGCCAGCAGCTTAAGACAAGCGAGTAGCGGAGTCAATGAGCAGTTCTTC.

Comments on this clone: A read error likely explains this, since a far larger clone differs by one base. The V call is TRBV30, the J call TRBJ1-2; D uncertain. The CDR3 sequence is 13 residues long. Germline CDR1 is GTSNPN and CDR2 is SVGIG (reference sequence). This chain's CDR3 is CAWSLTATLGYAF. CDR3 DNA: TGTGCCTGGAGTCTTACCGCAACACTTGGCTACGCCTTC.

V usage is TRBV29-1 and J usage is TRBJ1-5; 7 nucleotides align to TRBD1. The CDR3 has 15 residues. Per the germline V gene, CDR1 is SQVTM and CDR2 is ANQGSEA. V was pared by 4 bases and J by 0 bases, with 6 bases of the junction left unmatched. This chain's CDR3 is CSVVEGANSNQPQHF. DNA for the CDR3: TGCAGCGTTGTGGAGGGGGCGAATAGCAATCAGCCCCAGCATTTT.

This CDR3 is CASSQSNANYGYTF. The CDR3 DNA sequence: TGTGCCTCTTCCCAGTCGAACGCTAACTATGGCTACACCTTC. The chain links TRBV30 to TRBJ1-2; no clear D. Trimming took 7 bases from V and 0 from J, leaving 15 bases between them. CDR1 is GTSNPN, CDR2 SVGIG, per germline (reference sequence). This CDR3 is built from 14 residues.

The chain recombines TRBV27 with TRBJ2-3; D is unresolved. Germline V gives CDR1 MNHEY, CDR2 SMNVEV (reference sequence). This CDR3 has 11 residues. The V and J ends lost 4 bases and 6 bases respectively, with 5 bases between them. CDR3 amino acids: CASSSFDTQYF. The CDR3 coding sequence is TGTGCCAGCAGTTCATTTGATACGCAGTATTTT.

This chain joins TRBV18 and TRBJ2-2; D not resolved. CDR1 and CDR2 (germline): KGHSH, LQKENI. The ends were cut back, 3 bases at V and 7 bases at J, with 9 bases in the middle. This CDR3 comprises 13 residues. DNA of the CDR3: TGTGCCAGCTCACCGGTGGGAAACGGGGAGCTGTTTTTT. Translated: CASSPVGNGELFF.

The chain joins TRBV6-6 to TRBJ2-1; 7 bases are shared with TRBD2. The CDR3 has 15 amino acids. Germline trimming cut 0 bases from V and 9 bases from J; bases unmatched to any gene: 8. Germline lookup yields CDR1 MNHNY and CDR2 SVGAGI (reference sequence). The CDR3 region has the DNA TGTGCCAGCAGTTACTCTATCCCGACGGGGGGTGAGCAGTTCTTC. Its protein is CASSYSIPTGGEQFF.

This clone was seen ten or more times. V is TRBV2 and J is TRBJ1-1; 11 nucleotides line up with TRBD1. The CDR3 covers 14 residues. Looked up from germline, CDR1 is SNHLY and CDR2 is FYNNEI. The V segment lost 2 bases and the J segment 8 bases; nucleotides outside the gene matches: 4. In DNA form, the CDR3 reads TGTGCCAGCAGTGAACAAGGACAGGGGGCCGAAGCTTTCTTT. As protein: CASSEQGQGAEAFF.